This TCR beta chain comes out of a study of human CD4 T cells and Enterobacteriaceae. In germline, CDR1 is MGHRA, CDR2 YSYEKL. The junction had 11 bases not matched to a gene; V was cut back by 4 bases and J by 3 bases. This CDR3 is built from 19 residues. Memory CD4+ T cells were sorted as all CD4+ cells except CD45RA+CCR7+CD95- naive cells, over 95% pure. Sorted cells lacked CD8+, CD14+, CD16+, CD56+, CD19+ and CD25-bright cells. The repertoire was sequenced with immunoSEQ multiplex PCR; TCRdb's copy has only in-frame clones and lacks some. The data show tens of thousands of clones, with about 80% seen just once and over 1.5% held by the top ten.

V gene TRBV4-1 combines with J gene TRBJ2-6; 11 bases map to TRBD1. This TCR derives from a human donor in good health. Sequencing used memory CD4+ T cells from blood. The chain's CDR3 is CASSRARTGGALGANVLTF. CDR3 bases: TGCGCCAGCAGCCGGGCAAGGACAGGGGGCGCGCTTGGGGCCAACGTCCTGACTTTC.